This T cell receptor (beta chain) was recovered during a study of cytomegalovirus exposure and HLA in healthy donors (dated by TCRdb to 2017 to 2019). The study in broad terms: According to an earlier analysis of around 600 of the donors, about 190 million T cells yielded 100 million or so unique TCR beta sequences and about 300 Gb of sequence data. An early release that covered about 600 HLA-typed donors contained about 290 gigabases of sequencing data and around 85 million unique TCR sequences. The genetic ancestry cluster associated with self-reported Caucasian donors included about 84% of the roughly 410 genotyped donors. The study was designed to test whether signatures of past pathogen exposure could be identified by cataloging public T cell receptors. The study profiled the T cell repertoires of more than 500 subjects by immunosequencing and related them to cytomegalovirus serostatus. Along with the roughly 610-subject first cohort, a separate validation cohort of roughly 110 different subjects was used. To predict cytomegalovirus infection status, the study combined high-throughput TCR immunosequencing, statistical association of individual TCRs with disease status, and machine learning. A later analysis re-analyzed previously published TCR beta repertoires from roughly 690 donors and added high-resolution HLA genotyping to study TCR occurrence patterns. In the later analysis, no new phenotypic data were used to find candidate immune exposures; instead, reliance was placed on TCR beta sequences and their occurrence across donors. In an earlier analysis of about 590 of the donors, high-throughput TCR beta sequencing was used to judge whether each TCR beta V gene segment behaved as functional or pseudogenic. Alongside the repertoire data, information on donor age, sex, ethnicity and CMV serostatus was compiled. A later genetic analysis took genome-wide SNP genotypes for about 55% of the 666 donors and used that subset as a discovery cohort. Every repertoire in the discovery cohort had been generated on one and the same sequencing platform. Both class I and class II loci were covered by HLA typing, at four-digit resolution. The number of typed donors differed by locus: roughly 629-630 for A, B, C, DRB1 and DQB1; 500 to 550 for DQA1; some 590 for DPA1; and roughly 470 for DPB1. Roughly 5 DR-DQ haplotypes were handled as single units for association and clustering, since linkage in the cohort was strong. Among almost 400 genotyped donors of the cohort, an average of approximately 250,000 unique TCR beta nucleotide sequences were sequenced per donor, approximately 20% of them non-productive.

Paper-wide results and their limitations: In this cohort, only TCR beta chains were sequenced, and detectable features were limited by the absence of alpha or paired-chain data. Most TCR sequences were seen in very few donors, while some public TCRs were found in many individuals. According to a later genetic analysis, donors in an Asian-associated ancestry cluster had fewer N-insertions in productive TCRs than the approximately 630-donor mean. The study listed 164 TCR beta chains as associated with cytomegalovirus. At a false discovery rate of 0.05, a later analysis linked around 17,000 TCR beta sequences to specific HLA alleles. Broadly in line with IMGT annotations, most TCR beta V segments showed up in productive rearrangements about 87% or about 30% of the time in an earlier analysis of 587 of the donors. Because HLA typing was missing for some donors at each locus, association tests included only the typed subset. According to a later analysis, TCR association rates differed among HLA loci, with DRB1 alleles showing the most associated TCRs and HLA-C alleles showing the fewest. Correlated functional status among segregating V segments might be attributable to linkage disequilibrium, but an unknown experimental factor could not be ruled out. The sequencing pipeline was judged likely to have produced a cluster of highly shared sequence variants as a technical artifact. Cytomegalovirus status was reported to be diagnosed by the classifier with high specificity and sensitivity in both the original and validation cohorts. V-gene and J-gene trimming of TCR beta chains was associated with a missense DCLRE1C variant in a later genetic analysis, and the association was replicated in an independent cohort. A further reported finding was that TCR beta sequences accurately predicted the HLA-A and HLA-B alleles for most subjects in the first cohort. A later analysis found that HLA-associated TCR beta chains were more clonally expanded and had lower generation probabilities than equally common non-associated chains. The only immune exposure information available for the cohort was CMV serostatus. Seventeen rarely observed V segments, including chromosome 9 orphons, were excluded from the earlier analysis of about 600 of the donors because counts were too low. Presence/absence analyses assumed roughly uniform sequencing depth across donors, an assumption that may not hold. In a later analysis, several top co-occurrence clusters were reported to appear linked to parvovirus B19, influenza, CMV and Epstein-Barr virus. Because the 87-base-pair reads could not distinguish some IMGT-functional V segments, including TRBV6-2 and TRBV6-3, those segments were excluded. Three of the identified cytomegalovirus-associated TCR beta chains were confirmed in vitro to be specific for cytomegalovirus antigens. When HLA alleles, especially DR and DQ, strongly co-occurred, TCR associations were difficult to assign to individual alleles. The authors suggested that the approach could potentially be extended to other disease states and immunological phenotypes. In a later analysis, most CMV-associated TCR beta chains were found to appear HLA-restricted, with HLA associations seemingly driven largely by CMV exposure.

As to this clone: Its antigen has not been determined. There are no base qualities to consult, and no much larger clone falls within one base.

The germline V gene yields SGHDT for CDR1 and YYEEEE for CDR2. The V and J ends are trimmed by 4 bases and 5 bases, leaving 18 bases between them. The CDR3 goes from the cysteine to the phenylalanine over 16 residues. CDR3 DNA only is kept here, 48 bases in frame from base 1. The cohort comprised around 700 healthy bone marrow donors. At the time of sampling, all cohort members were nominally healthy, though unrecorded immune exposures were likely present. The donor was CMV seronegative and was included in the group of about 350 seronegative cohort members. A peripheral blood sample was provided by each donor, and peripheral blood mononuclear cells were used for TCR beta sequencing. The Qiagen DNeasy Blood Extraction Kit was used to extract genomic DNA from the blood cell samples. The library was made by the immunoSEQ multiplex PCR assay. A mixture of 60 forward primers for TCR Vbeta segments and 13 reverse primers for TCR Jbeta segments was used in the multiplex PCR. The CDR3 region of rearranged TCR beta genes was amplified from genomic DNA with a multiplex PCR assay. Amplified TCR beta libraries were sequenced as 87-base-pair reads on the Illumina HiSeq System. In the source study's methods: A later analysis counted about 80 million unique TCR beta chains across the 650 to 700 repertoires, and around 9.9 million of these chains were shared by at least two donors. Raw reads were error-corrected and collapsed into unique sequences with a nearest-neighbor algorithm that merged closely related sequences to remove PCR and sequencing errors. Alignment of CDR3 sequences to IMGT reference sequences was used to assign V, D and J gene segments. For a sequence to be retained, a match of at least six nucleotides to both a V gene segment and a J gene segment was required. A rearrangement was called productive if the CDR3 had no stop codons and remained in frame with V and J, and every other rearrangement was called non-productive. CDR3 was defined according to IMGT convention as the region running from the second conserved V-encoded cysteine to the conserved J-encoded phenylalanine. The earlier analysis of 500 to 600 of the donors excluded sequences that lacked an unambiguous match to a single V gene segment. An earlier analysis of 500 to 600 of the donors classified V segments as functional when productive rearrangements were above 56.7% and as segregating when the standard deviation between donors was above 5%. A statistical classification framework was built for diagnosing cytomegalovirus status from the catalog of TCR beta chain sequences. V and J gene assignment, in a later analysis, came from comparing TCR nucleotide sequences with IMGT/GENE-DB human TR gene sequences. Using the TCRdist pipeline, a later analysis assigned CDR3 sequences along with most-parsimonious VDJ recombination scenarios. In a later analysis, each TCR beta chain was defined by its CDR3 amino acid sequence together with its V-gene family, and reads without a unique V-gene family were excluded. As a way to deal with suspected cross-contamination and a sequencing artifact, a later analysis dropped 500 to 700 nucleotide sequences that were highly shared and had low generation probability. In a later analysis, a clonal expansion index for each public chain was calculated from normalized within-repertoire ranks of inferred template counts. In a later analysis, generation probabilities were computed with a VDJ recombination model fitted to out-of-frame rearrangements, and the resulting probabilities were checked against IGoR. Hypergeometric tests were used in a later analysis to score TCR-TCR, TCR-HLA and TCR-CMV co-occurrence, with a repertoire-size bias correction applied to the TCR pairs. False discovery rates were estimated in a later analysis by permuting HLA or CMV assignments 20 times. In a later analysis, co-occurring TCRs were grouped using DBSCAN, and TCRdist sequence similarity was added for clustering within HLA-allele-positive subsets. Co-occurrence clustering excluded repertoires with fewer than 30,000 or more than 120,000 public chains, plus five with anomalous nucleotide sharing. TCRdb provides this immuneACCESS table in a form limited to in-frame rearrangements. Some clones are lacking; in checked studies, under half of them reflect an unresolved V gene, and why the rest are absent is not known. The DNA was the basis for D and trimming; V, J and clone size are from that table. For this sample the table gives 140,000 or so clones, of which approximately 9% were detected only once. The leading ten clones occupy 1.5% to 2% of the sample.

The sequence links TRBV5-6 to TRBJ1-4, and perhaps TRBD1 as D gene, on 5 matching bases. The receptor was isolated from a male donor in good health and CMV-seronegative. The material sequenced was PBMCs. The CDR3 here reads CASSPHLTRGNEKLFF. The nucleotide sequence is TGTGCCAGCAGCCCGCATCTGACTCGGGGGAATGAAAAACTGTTTTTT.